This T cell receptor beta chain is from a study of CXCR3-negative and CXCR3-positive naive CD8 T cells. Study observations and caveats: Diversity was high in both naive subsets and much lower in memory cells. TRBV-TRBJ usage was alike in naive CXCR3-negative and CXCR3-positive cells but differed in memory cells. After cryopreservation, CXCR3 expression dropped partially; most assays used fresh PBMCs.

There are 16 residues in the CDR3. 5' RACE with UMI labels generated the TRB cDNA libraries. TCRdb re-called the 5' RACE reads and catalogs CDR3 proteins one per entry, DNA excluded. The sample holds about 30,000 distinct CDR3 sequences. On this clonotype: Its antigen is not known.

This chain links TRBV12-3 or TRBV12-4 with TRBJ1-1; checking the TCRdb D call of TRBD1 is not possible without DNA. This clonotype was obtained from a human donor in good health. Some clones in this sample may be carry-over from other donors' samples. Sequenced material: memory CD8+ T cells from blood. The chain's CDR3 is CASSLPPRARDTEAFF.